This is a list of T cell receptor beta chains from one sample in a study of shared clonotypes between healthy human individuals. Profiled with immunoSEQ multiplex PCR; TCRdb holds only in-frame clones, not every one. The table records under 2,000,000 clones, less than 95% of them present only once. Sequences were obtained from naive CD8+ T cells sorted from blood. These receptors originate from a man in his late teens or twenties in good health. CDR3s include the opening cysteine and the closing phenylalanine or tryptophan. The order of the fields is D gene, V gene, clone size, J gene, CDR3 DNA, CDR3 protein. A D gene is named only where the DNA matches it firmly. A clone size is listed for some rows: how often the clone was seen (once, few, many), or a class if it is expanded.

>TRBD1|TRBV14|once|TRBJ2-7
TGTGCCAGCAGGGGACAGGGGGTGGAAACCTACGAGCAGTACTTC
CASRGQGVETYEQYF
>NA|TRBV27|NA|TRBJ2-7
TGTGCCAGCAGTGCCGGGACCGTACTGGAGCAGTACTTC
CASSAGTVLEQYF
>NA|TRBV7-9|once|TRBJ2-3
TGTGCCAGCAGCTTAGCGATTGGAGAGCCCTCAGATACGCAGTATTTT
CASSLAIGEPSDTQYF
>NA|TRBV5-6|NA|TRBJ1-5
TGTGCCAGCAGCTTTGGGATGGAGCCCCAGCATTTT
CASSFGMEPQHF
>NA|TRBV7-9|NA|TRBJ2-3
TGTGCCAGCAGCGAGAATAAAGCGGCTAGCACAGATACGCAGTATTTT
CASSENKAASTDTQYF
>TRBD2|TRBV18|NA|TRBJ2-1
TGTGCCAGCTCAACCCGGGGGGGAAATGAGCAGTTCTTC
CASSTRGGNEQFF
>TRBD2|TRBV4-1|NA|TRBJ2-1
TGCGCCAGCAGCCAAGTTGCGGGGGGCTACAATGAGCAGTTCTTC
CASSQVAGGYNEQFF
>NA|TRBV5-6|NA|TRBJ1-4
TGTGCCTCCTCTGGCGGCGGGGAAAAACTGTTTTTT
CASSGGGEKLFF
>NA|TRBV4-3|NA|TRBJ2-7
TGCGCCAGCAGCCAAGAAATTGGCCCTACCTACGAGCAGTACTTC
CASSQEIGPTYEQYF
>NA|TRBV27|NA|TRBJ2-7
TGTGCCAGCAGTTCTAACCGGGGCCGCCCACACTACGAGCAGTACTTC
CASSSNRGRPHYEQYF
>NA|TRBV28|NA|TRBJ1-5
TGTGCCAGCAGTTTAGGGTGGAATCAGCCCCAGCATTTT
CASSLGWNQPQHF
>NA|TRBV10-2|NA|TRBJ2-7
TGCGCCAGCACCCCGGGTAGTGAGCAGTACTTC
CASTPGSEQYF
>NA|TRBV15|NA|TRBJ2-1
TGTGCCACCAGCAGCAACAATGAGCAGTTCTTC
CATSSNNEQFF
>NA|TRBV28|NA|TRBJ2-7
TGTGCCAGCAGTTTTAGGGGAGGAGTTGCCTACGAGCAGTACTTC
CASSFRGGVAYEQYF
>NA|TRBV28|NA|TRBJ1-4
TGTGCCAGCAGTTCTACCCGGGAGAGGGCTAATGAAAAACTGTTTTTT
CASSSTRERANEKLFF
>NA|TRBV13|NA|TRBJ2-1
TGTGCCAGCAGCTACCGGGACCCCAAGAATGAGCAGTTCTTC
CASSYRDPKNEQFF
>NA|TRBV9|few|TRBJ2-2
TGTGCCAGCAGCGTCGGGTTTCAGACCGGGGAGCTGTTTTTT
CASSVGFQTGELFF
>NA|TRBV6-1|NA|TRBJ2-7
TGTGCCAGCAGGGGGGACGAGGTCCGAGAGTACTTC
CASRGDEVREYF
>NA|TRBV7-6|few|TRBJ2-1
TGTGCCAGCAGCTTGTGGGGGAATGAGCAGTTCTTC
CASSLWGNEQFF
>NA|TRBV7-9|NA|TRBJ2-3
TGTGCCAGCAGCTTAGGGGAGGGGGCCGAAGGCACAGATACGCAGTATTTT
CASSLGEGAEGTDTQYF
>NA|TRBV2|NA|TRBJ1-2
TGTGCCAGCAGTGAAGAGGAAAGCGATCTCTATGGCTACACCTTC
CASSEEESDLYGYTF
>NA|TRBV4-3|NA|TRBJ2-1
TGCGCCAGCAGCCAAGGAAGCGGTTTGGGGGGCAGCTCCTACAATGAGCAGTTCTTC
CASSQGSGLGGSSYNEQFF
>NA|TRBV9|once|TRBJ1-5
TGTGCCAGCAGTCTTACAGGGTTCGGCAATCAGCCCCAGCATTTT
CASSLTGFGNQPQHF
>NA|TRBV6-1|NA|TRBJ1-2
TGTGCCAGCAGTCCCCGGACTAACTATGGCTACACCTTC
CASSPRTNYGYTF
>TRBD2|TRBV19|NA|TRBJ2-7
TGTGCCAGTACCCTCGAGGCGGGAGTCATCCACGAGCAGTACTTC
CASTLEAGVIHEQYF
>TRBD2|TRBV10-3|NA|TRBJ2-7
TGTGCCATCAGTAGCGGGAACATATACGAGCAGTACTTC
CAISSGNIYEQYF
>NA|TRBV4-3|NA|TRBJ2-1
TGCGCCAGCAGCCACGGACACAGCTCCTACAATGAGCAGTTCTTC
CASSHGHSSYNEQFF
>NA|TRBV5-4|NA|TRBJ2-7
TGTGCCAGCAGCACCCTCCCTTTAGTGGAGCAGTACTTC
CASSTLPLVEQYF
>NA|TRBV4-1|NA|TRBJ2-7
TGCGCCAGCAGCCACCGGACAGAGTCGAACTACGAGCAGTACTTC
CASSHRTESNYEQYF
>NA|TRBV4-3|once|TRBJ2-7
TGCGCCAGCAGCCAAGGGGCCTCCCCGGGAGAGCAGTACTTC
CASSQGASPGEQYF
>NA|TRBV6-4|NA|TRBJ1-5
TGTGCCAGCAGGCCCGGGGCACGTTTTAGCAATCAGCCCCAGCATTTT
CASRPGARFSNQPQHF
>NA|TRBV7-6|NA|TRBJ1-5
TGTGCCAGCAGCTTAGGGGGGTTTCAGCCCCAGCATTTT
CASSLGGFQPQHF
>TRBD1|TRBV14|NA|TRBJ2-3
TGTGCCAGCAGCCAATCTCCGGGACAGGGCCCAGATACGCAGTATTTT
CASSQSPGQGPDTQYF
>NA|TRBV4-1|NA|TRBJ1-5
TGCGCCAGCAGCCAAGATCAGAGTTATAGCAATCAGCCCCAGCATTTT
CASSQDQSYSNQPQHF
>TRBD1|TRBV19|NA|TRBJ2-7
TGTGCCAGTAGTGCCTTCGCCGGGACAGACTACGAGCAGTACTTC
CASSAFAGTDYEQYF
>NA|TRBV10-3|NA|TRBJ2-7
TGTGCCATCAGTGACCTCTACGAGCAGTACTTC
CAISDLYEQYF
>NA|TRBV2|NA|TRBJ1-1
TGTGCCAGCAGTGAAGCGGGGTTTGGCCTCACTGAAGCTTTCTTT
CASSEAGFGLTEAFF
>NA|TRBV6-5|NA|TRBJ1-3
TGTGCCACCCGGTCGGACCTCCTCTCTGGAAACACCATATATTTT
CATRSDLLSGNTIYF
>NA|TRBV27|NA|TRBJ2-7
TGTGCCAGCAGTTTATTTCTGGGGTCCTACGAGCAGTACTTC
CASSLFLGSYEQYF
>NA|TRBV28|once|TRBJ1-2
TGTGCCAGCAGTCCACGGACAGACGGCTATGGCTACACCTTC
CASSPRTDGYGYTF
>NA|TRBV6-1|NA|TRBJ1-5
TGTGCCAGCAGGGGCTATAGCAATCAGCCCCAGCATTTT
CASRGYSNQPQHF
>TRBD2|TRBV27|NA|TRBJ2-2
TGTGCCAGCAGTTCCGGGACTAGCTATGGGGAGCTGTTTTTT
CASSSGTSYGELFF
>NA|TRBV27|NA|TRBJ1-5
TGTGCCAGCAGCTCAAAACTAGGACAAGGCAATCAGCCCCAGCATTTT
CASSSKLGQGNQPQHF
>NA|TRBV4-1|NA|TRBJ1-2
TGCGCCAGCAGCCAAGAGAGCAGCTACTATGGCTACACCTTC
CASSQESSYYGYTF
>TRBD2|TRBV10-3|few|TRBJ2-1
TGTGCCATCAGTGAGTCGAGGGCTAGCGGAGACCACAATGAGCAGTTCTTC
CAISESRASGDHNEQFF
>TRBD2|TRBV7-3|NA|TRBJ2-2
TGTGCCAGCAGCCCCGGGACTAGTGCGCGGCGGGAGCTGTTTTTT
CASSPGTSARRELFF
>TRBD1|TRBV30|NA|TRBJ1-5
TGTGCTTTGCAGACAGGGGGCTCTTCGAATCAGCCCCAGCATTTT
CALQTGGSSNQPQHF
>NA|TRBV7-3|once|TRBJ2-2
TGTGCCAGCAGCTTTAGAGGGGCGAACACCGGGGAGCTGTTTTTT
CASSFRGANTGELFF
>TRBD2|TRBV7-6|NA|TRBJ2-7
TGTGCCAGCAGCCCCGGGGGGGGCCTCTCCTACGAGCAGTACTTC
CASSPGGGLSYEQYF
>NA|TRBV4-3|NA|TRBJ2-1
TGCGCCAGCAGCCAGGGGACACTCTTCGAAGAGCAGTTCTTC
CASSQGTLFEEQFF
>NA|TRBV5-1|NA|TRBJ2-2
TGCGCCAGCAGCTTGGCCTGGACAGAAAAGTCCACCGGGGAGCTGTTTTTT
CASSLAWTEKSTGELFF
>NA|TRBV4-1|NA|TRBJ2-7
TGCGCCAGCAGCCTCCTCCACCGGGACACAGTCTCCTACGAGCAGTACTTC
CASSLLHRDTVSYEQYF
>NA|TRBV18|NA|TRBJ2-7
TGTGCCAGCTCACCACCGGAGGGCTCCTACGAGCAGTACTTC
CASSPPEGSYEQYF
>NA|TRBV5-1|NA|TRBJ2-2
TGCGCCAGCAGCTTTTCGGGAGACGGCACCGGGGAGCTGTTTTTT
CASSFSGDGTGELFF
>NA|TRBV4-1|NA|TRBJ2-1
TGCGCCAGCAGCCTTAGCCTCTCCTACAATGAGCAGTTCTTC
CASSLSLSYNEQFF
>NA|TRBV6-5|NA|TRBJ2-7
TGTGCCAGTTCGGCCTGGAACTCGAAGCACGAGCAGTACTTC
CASSAWNSKHEQYF
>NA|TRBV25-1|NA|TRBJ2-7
TGTGCCAGCAGTGAATCCGAAGTAGAAGAGCAGTACTTC
CASSESEVEEQYF